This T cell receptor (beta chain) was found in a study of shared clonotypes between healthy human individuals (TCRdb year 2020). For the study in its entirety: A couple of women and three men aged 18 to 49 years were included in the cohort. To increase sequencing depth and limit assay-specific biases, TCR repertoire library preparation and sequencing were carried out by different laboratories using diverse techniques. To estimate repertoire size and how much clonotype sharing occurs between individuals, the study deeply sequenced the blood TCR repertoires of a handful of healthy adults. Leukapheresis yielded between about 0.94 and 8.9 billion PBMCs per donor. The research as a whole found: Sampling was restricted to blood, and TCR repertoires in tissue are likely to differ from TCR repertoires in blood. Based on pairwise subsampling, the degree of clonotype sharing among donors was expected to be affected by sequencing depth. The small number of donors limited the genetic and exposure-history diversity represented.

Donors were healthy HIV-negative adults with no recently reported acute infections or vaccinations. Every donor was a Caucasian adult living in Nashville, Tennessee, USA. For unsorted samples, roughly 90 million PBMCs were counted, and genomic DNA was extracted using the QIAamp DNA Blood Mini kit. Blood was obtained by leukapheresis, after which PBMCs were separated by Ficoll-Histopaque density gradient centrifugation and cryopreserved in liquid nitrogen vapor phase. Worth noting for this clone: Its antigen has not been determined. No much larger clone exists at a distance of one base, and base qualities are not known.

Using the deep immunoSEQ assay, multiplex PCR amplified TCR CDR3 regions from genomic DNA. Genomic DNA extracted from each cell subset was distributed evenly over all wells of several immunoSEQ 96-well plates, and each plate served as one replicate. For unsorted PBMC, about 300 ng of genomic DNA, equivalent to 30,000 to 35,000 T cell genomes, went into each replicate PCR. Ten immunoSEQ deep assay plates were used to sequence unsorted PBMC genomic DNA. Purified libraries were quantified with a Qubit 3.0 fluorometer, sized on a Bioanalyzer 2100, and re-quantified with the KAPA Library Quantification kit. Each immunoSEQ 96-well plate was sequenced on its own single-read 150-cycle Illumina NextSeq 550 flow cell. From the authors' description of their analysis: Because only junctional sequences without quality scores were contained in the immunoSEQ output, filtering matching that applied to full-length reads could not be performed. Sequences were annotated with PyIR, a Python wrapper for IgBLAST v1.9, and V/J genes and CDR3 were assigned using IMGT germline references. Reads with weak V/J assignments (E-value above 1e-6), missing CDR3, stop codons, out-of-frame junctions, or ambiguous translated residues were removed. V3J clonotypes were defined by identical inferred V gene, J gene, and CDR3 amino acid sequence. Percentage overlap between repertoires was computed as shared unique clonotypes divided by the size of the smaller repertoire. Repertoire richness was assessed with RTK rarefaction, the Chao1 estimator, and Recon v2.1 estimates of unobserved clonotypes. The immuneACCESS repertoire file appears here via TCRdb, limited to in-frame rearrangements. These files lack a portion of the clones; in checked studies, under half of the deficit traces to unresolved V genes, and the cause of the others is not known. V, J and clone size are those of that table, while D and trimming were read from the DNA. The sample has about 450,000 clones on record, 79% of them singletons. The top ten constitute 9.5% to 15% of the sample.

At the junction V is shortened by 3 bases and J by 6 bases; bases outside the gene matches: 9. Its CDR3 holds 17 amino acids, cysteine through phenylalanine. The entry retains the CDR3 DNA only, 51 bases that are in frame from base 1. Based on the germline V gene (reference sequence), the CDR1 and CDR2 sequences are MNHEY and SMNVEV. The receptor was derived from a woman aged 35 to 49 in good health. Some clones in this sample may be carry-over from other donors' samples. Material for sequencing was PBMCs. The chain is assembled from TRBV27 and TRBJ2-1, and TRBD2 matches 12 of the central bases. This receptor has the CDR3 CASSFGLAGREGNEQFF. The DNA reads TGTGCCAGCAGTTTCGGACTAGCGGGAAGAGAGGGCAATGAGCAGTTCTTC.